What follows is one T cell receptor (beta chain) and its context. There is no known antigen for this receptor. The input lacks base qualities; no much larger clone sits a single base away. Germline trimming: 0 bases from V, 2 bases from J; junction bases outside gene matches: 2. CDR1 and CDR2 are drawn from the germline V gene: SGHAT, FQNNGV. From cysteine to phenylalanine, the CDR3 is 15 amino acids long. The entry retains the CDR3 DNA only, 45 bases that are in frame from base 1. Enrolling through a virtual design, the prospective study's participants ranged in age from roughly 18 to 95 years and lived across roughly 24 United States geographic areas. To assign participants to cohorts, the prospective study relied on clinical history that participants themselves reported in a screening survey and a study questionnaire. ImmuneRACE Cohort 3 recovered participants were defined by two consecutive negative NP/OP PCR tests, healthcare professional clearance, or symptom resolution. Mobile phlebotomists in the prospective study collected whole blood, serum and a nasopharyngeal or oropharyngeal swab from every participant. Prospective study participants could optionally give additional blood draws and questionnaires over an approximately two-month period. Before DNA extraction, blood samples from the prospective study were shipped at room temperature or frozen.

The data are from a study of blood T cell repertoires in COVID-19 (dated by TCRdb to between 2020 and 2021). Background on the whole study: Samples from collaborators originated in the United States, Italy and Spain and spanned both the acute and convalescent phases of COVID-19. The prospective study material was composed of cDNA or gDNA derived from T cells, B-cell-depleted T cells, or PBMCs. The dataset comprised deeply sampled blood TCRbeta repertoires from subjects exposed to, actively infected with, or recovered from COVID-19. A freely available public database, intended as a resource for researchers studying the immune response to SARS-CoV-2, is where the repertoires were released. The samples were drawn from two sources: the first 160 participants of the ongoing ImmuneRACE study, and about 1,300 subjects contributed by 6 global collaborators. A de-identified subject ID, COVID-19 status, age in years and sex were almost always included in the sample metadata. HLA class I and class II types, where available, came from metadata supplied by the sample provider rather than from assay-based typing. Summary of the overall study and its limitations: Clinical and demographic metadata were provided uncurated, with the amount varying by source and participant.

The immunoSEQ Assay, a bias-controlled multiplex PCR, was used to amplify TCRbeta CDR3 regions from genomic DNA. As for the authors' bioinformatics: The number of nucleated cells in each sample was estimated from the amplification of reference gene primers within the assay. To quantify the absolute abundance of each unique TCRbeta CDR3 rearrangement, sequence reads were collapsed and filtered. Productive Simpson clonality was computed per sample as the square root of Simpson's diversity index over productive rearrangements. TCRdb took over this immuneACCESS table, retaining in-frame rearrangements with V and J assigned. Such tables are incomplete; in checked studies, under half of the missing clones stem from an unresolved V gene, and the remainder is unexplained. Clone size and the V and J calls come from that table; the DNA yielded D and trimming. The sample table lists some 260,000 clones, 70% to 90% of them with a count of one. The ten largest clones add up to around 1.7% of the sample.

The rearranged chain carries TRBV11-2 and TRBJ2-7; TRBD2 aligns with 9 central bases. Sequenced material: PBMCs or T cells enriched from blood (not recorded which). The clonotype originates from a man aged 40-50 years who had recovered from COVID-19. CDR3 protein: CASSLEAGGPYEQYF. The nucleotide sequence reads as follows: TGTGCCAGCAGCTTAGAGGCGGGGGGGCCCTACGAGCAGTACTTC.